The 5 T cell receptor beta chains given below trace back to one sample, sequenced in a study of OX40 agonist ivuxolimab in advanced cancers. Assay: immunoSEQ multiplex PCR; the TCRdb copy retains only in-frame clones and omits some. The sample has 100,000 to 150,000 clones, just over 90% seen once. Sequencing used CD4+ or CD8+ T cells sorted from blood, obtained in a trial of the OX40 agonist ivuxolimab. The source of these receptors is an adult with an advanced solid tumor such as melanoma, head and neck, liver or kidney cancer.

The rearrangement uses TRBV11-3 and TRBJ1-1, with D unresolved. Germline V gene sequence: CDR1 SGHNT, CDR2 YENEEA. Trimming shortened V by 8 bases and J by 3 bases, and 13 bases separated the two germline ends. The CDR3 runs to 13 residues. The CDR3 is CASSVGRDTEAFF. Here the CDR3 DNA reads TGTGCCAGCTCTGTAGGGCGGGACACTGAAGCTTTCTTT. Full variable domain (rest looked up from reference TRBV11-3 and TRBJ1-1): EAGVVQSPRYKIIEKKQPVAFWCNPISGHNTLYWYLQNLGQGPELLIRYENEEAVDDSQLPKDRFSAERLKGVDSTLKIQPAELGDSAVYLCASSVGRDTEAFFGQGTRLTVV.

V and J are TRBV7-8 and TRBJ2-7; maybe TRBD1 (6 bases). The V end was cut by 6 bases, the J end by 6 bases, with 12 bases between. This CDR3 region has 12 residues. Germline V CDR1 and CDR2: SGHVS, FQNEAQ. The CDR3 region is CASRPGAGEQYF. In nucleotides, the CDR3 is TGTGCCAGCAGACCAGGGGCCGGCGAGCAGTACTTC.

This clone occurred once. V is TRBV7-2 and J is TRBJ1-4, with D unclear. V lost 3 bases, J lost 6 bases, and 11 bases lay in between. The CDR3 is 14 residues long. Germline V lookup: CDR1 SGHTA, CDR2 FQGNSA. CDR3 coding DNA: TGTGCCAGCAGCTTGAGTTTAGCAGATGAAAAACTGTTTTTT. The encoded protein is CASSLSLADEKLFF.

The V call is TRBV28, the J call TRBJ2-3; D is unresolved. Trimming shortened V by 6 bases and J by 0 bases, and 7 bases separated the two germline ends. Germline V CDR1 and CDR2: MDHEN, SYDVKM. The CDR3 is 13 amino acids. The CDR3 spells CASSPVSTDTQYF. Here the CDR3 DNA reads TGTGCCAGCAGCCCCGTAAGCACAGATACGCAGTATTTT. Filled out from reference TRBV28 and TRBJ2-3, the complete variable domain reads DVKVTQSSRYLVKRTGEKVFLECVQDMDHENMFWYRQDPGLGLRLIYFSYDVKMKEKGDIPEGYSVSREKKERFSLILESASTNQTSMYLCASSPVSTDTQYFGPGTRLTVL.

The chain has TRBV5-1 and TRBJ2-7; the match to TRBD2 covers 7 bases. Germline V lookup: CDR1 SGHRS, CDR2 YFSETQ. The V segment lost 0 bases and the J segment 2 bases; nucleotides outside the gene matches: 5. The CDR3 has 15 amino acids. CDR3 in amino acids: CASSLVRELPYEQYF. As DNA, the CDR3 is TGCGCCAGCAGCTTGGTGCGGGAGTTACCCTACGAGCAGTACTTC.